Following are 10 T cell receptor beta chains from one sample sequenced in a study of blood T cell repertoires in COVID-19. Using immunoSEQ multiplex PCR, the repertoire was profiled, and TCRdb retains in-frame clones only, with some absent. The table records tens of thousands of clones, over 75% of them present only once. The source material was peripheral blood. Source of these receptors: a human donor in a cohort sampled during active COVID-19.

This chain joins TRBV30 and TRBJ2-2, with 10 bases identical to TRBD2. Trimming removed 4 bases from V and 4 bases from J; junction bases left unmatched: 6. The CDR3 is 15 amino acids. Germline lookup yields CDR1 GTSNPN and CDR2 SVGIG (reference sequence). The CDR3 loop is CAWKRTSGLTGELFF. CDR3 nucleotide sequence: TGTGCCTGGAAACGGACTAGCGGTCTCACCGGGGAGCTGTTTTTT.

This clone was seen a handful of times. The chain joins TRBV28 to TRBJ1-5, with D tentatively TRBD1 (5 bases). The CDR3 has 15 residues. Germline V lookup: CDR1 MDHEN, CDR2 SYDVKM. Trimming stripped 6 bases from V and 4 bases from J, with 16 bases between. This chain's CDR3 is CASRTTGGLNQPQHF. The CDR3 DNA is TGTGCCAGCAGGACCACCGGGGGACTTAATCAGCCCCAGCATTTT.

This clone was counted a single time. The CDR3 nucleotides read TGTGCCAGCCCCACCCAGGCAGGGAGCACAGATACGCAGTATTTT. Protein sequence: CASPTQAGSTDTQYF. The gene calls are TRBV18 and TRBJ2-3; the D gene is possibly TRBD1 (5 bases). In germline, CDR1 is KGHSH, CDR2 LQKENI. Deletions cut 8 bases from V and 0 bases from J, with 15 bases between. The CDR3 contains 15 residues.

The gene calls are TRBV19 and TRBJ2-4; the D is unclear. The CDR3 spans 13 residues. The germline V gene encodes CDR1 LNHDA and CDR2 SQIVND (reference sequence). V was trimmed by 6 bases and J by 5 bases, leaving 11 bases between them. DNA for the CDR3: TGTGCCAGTAGCCTACTCCACCAAAACATTCAGTACTTC. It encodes CASSLLHQNIQYF.

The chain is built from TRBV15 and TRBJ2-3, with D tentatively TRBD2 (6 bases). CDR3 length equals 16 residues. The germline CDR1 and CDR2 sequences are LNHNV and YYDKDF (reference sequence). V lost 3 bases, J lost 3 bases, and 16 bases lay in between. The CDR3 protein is CATSRKVAAGTDTQYF. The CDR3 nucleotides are TGTGCCACCAGCAGGAAAGTCGCGGCGGGGACAGATACGCAGTATTTT.

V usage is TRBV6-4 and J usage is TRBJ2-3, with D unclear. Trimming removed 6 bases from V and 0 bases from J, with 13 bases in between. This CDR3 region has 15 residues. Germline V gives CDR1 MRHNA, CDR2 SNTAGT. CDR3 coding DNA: TGTGCCAGCAGCCTGCGTGGCGGTAGCACAGATACGCAGTATTTT. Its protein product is CASSLRGGSTDTQYF.

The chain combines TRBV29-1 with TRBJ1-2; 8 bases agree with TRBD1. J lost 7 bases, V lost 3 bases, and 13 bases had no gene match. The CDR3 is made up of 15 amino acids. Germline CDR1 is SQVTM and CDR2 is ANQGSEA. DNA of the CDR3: TGCAGCGTTGATCCTGGACAGGGAATGAGAAGTGGCTACACCTTC. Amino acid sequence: CSVDPGQGMRSGYTF.

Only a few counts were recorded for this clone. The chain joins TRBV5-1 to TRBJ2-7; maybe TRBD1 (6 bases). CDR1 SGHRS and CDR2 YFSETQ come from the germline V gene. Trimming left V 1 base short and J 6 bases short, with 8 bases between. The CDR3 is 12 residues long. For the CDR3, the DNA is TGCGCCAGCAGCTTGACAGGGTCCGAGCAGTACTTC. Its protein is CASSLTGSEQYF.

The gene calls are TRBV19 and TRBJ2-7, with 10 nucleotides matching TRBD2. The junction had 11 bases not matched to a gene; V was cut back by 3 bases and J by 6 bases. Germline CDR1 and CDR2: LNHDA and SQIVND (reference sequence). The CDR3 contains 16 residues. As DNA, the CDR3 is TGTGCCAGTAGTATTTTCACGGCTAGCGGGAGAAGCGAGCAGTACTTC. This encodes CASSIFTASGRSEQYF.

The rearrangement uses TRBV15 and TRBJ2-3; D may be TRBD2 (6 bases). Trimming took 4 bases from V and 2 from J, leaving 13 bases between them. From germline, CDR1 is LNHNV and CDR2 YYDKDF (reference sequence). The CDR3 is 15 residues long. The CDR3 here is CATSIRSGDTDTQYF. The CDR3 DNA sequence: TGTGCCACCAGCATACGATCGGGAGACACAGATACGCAGTATTTT.